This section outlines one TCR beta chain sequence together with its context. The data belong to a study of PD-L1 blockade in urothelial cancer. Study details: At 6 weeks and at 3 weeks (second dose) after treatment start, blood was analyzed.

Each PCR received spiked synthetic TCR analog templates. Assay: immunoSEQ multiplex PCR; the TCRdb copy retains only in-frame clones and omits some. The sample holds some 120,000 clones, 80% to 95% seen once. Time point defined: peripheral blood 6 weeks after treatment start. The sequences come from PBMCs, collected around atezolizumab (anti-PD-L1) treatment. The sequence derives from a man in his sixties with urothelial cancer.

CDR3 bases: TGTGCCAGCCAAGTACGGGGGTGGGCCTACGAGCAGTACTTC. Its translation is CASQVRGWAYEQYF. The chain recombines TRBV6-1 with TRBJ2-7, with D tentatively TRBD2 (6 bases). Germline-derived CDR1 and CDR2 are MNHNS and SASEGT. Deletions cut 8 bases from V and 2 bases from J, with 16 bases between. The CDR3 totals 14 residues.